The T cell receptor beta chain described here comes from a study of blood T cell repertoires in COVID-19. Study-wide context: Samples of COVID-19 (acute and convalescent) were obtained from the United States, Italy and Spain. The analysed material was cDNA or gDNA that came from T cells, B-cell-depleted T cells, or PBMCs.

This CDR3 is built from 19 residues. The germline V gene encodes CDR1 SGHDT and CDR2 YYEEEE. V lost 0 bases and J lost 0; bases outside the gene matches: 8. As processed by the authors: By means of reference gene primer amplification, nucleated cell counts were estimated. Method: immunoSEQ multiplex PCR; TCRdb's copy keeps in-frame clones and lacks some. The D gene and trimming were derived from the DNA, and the V and J assignments and clone size from that table. The profile shows 26,000 or so clones, about 80% of them singletons. The chain joins TRBV5-6 to TRBJ2-6; 8 positions agree with TRBD1. This TCR derives from a man in his sixties or seventies with acute or convalescent COVID-19. Sequencing was carried out using peripheral blood. The CDR3 DNA reads as TGTGCCAGCAGCTTGGATTCTTACAGGGGGATCTCTGGGGCCAACGTCCTGACTTTC. It yields the protein CASSLDSYRGISGANVLTF.